The clone carrying this T cell receptor (beta chain) was found a few times. As yet, its antigen is unknown. The sample originates from a study of response to subunit inactivated influenza vaccine. Looked up from germline, CDR1 is GTSNPN and CDR2 is SVGIG (reference sequence). This CDR3 contains 14 residues. The trim removed 3 bases at V and 6 bases at J, leaving 7 bases unmatched. Using its own MiXCR run on the RT-PCR reads, TCRdb lists one record per CDR3 protein. The data show 450,000 to 600,000 distinct CDR3 sequences, 6.5% to 8% seen once. Study results and caveats: It was suggested by the authors that few new T cells are recruited by each seasonal influenza vaccination.

Here the sequenced sample was PBMCs from blood, taken roughly 24 months after vaccination. The J gene is TRBJ2-7, the V gene TRBV30; 11 bases fit TRBD2. The sequence came from a man between 50 and 69 years old who received an inactivated influenza vaccine. The CDR3 coding sequence is TGTGCCTGGAGCGAGGTGACTAGCGGGGTCGAGCAGTACTTC. Protein product: CAWSEVTSGVEQYF.